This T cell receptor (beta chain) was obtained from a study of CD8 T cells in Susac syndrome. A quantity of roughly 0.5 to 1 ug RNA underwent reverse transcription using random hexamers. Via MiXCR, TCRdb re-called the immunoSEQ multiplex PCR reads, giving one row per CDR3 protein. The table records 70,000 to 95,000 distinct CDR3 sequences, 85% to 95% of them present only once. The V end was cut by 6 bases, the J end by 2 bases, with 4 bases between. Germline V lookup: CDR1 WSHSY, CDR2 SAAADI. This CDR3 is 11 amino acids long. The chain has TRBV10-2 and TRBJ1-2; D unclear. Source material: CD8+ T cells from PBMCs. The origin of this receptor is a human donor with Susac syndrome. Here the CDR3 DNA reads TGCGCCAGCAGGGCGAACTATGGCTACACCTTC. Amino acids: CASRANYGYTF.